The 26 T cell receptor beta chains listed next were all sequenced from one sample in a study of CD8+CD57+ T cells in acquired aplastic anemia. Genomic DNA, the template, was used for profiling of the TCR beta VDJ and CDR3. A single record per CDR3 protein comes from TCRdb applying MiXCR to the reads. The table records more than 250,000 distinct CDR3 sequences, 50% to 70% of them present only once. Source material: sorted CD4+, CD8+, or CD8+CD57+ T cells (not recorded which) from PBMCs. Receptor source: a human donor with severe aplastic anemia or a healthy control (not recorded which).

For the CDR3, the DNA is TGTGCCAGCAGCTCACGACCCAGCGACGAGCAGTACTTC. Translation: CASSSRPSDEQYF. The chain recombines TRBV7-3 with TRBJ2-7, with no clear D. Germline CDR1 is SGHTA and CDR2 is FQGTGA. The germline V and J ends were trimmed by 4 bases and 5 bases, with 12 bases remaining between them. The CDR3 extends over 13 amino acids. Looking up the rest from reference TRBV7-3 and TRBJ2-7 gives the full variable domain: GAGVSQTPSNKVTEKGKYVELRCDPISGHTALYWYRQSLGQGPEFLIYFQGTGAADDSGLPNDRFFAVRPEGSVSTLKIQRTERGDSAVYLCASSSRPSDEQYFGPGTRLTVT.

The CDR3 spells CASSFQAGDPDTQYF. The CDR3 bases are TGTGCCAGCAGCTTTCAAGCGGGAGATCCCGATACGCAGTATTTT. This sequence joins TRBV7-9 and TRBJ2-3; 8 nucleotides agree with TRBD2. Germline CDR1 SEHNR, CDR2 FQNEAQ (reference sequence). With V trimmed by 3 bases and J by 6 bases, 8 bases remained unmatched. This CDR3 has 15 amino acids.

The V and J genes are TRBV7-3 and TRBJ2-5; D is possibly TRBD1 or TRBD2 (5 bases each). Per germline, CDR1 SGHTA and CDR2 FQGTGA. The CDR3 contains 15 residues. The V end was cut by 5 bases, the J end by 3 bases, with 16 bases between. CDR3 amino acids: CASSPGLAIKETQYF. The CDR3 DNA follows: TGTGCCAGCAGCCCGGGGCTAGCCATCAAAGAGACCCAGTACTTC.

In regard to this clonotype: With a much larger clone just one base away, this may be a read error. V and J are TRBV6-2 or TRBV6-3 and TRBJ2-5; 9 bases align to TRBD2. The CDR3 contains 15 residues. Germline assignment: CDR1 MNHEY and CDR2 SVGEGT. With V trimmed by 6 bases and J by 4 bases, 9 bases remained unmatched. The CDR3: CASSSGLARGETQYF. The CDR3, as DNA: TGTGCCAGCAGCTCCGGACTAGCGCGGGGAGAGACCCAGTACTTC.

Many counts were recorded for this clonotype. The chain uses TRBV19 and TRBJ2-1, with 7 bases that match TRBD2. Germline V gives CDR1 LNHDA, CDR2 SQIVND (reference sequence). There are 16 residues in the CDR3. After removal of 6 bases from V and 8 bases from J, the junction contained 16 bases not matched to a gene. CDR3 sequence (DNA): TGTGCCAGTAGCTCCCGAAGGTCGGGGGGTGGCGATGAGCAGTTCTTC. Amino acid sequence: CASSSRRSGGGDEQFF.

V and J are TRBV2 and TRBJ2-7, with D uncertain. The CDR3 is made up of 12 amino acids. From germline, CDR1 is SNHLY and CDR2 FYNNEI. V lost 1 base and J lost 4, with 5 bases in between. The CDR3 region has the DNA TGTGCCAGCAGTGAAGTAGGTTACGAGCAGTACTTC. Translated: CASSEVGYEQYF.

This clonotype was detected ten times or more. The chain links TRBV20-1 to TRBJ1-5; D may be TRBD1 (5 bases). This CDR3 is built from 14 residues. Germline-derived CDR1 and CDR2 are DFQATT and SNEGSKA (reference sequence). V lost 1 base and J 11 bases, leaving 18 bases between the germline ends. The CDR3 coding sequence is TGCAGTGCTAGAGCCGGGGGTCCAGGTCCGACCCAGCATTTT. It is translated as CSARAGGPGPTQHF.

This clonotype was counted at least ten times. The chain is built from TRBV9 and TRBJ1-6; D unresolved. V lost 0 bases and J lost 4, with 5 bases in between. Germline CDR1 is SGDLS and CDR2 is YYNGEE. The length of the CDR3 is 14 residues. This CDR3 reads CASSVEQYNSPLHF. Here the CDR3 DNA reads TGTGCCAGCAGCGTAGAACAGTATAATTCACCCCTCCACTTT.

The chain is built from TRBV10-1 and TRBJ2-7, with D possibly TRBD1 on 6 matching bases. Trimming pared 8 bases from V and 3 bases from J, leaving 11 bases between. From germline, CDR1 is WNHNN and CDR2 SYGVQD (reference sequence). The CDR3 consists of 12 residues. This CDR3 is CASGGFSYEQYF. The CDR3, as DNA: TGCGCCAGCGGGGGCTTCAGCTACGAGCAGTACTTC.

This clonotype was detected ten times or more. This sequence joins TRBV11-2 and TRBJ1-1; 8 positions match TRBD1. Germline V gene lookup returns CDR1 SGHAT and CDR2 FQNNGV. The V gene end was trimmed by 5 bases and the J gene end by 5 bases; junction bases not matched to a gene: 7. The CDR3 has 14 residues. The chain's CDR3 is CASSLRTGRTEAFF. DNA of the CDR3: TGTGCCAGCAGCCTCCGGACAGGGAGAACTGAAGCTTTCTTT.

This clonotype was seen many times. This chain links TRBV2 with TRBJ2-1, with no clear D. The germline gives CDR1 SNHLY, CDR2 FYNNEI. The V end lost 2 bases, the J end lost 8 bases, and 10 bases lay between the germline ends. This CDR3 is built from 13 residues. The CDR3 DNA sequence: TGTGCCAGCAGTGAATACCTACTGGATGAGCAGTTCTTC. Residues: CASSEYLLDEQFF.

The V call is TRBV11-2, the J call TRBJ1-3, with 7 positions matching TRBD1. With V trimmed by 5 bases and J by 0 bases, 7 bases remained unmatched. Looked up from germline, CDR1 is SGHAT and CDR2 is FQNNGV. This CDR3 contains 16 residues. This CDR3 reads CASSRGRTGSGNTIYF. Written as DNA, the CDR3 is TGTGCCAGCAGCCGAGGTAGGACAGGCTCTGGAAACACCATATATTTT.

The sample holds a few counts of this clonotype. The chain carries TRBV9 and TRBJ1-6; 10 bases match TRBD1. The germline CDR1 and CDR2 sequences are SGDLS and YYNGEE. After removal of 3 bases from V and 14 bases from J, the junction contained 11 bases not matched to a gene. The CDR3 spans 15 residues. CDR3 sequence reads: CASSDGTGERVALHF. CDR3 bases: TGTGCCAGCAGCGATGGGACAGGGGAGCGAGTGGCCCTCCACTTT.

This clonotype was recorded at least ten times. The chain is built from TRBV11-3 and TRBJ1-1; possible D gene TRBD1, 5 bases. The germline V gene has CDR1 SGHNT and CDR2 YENEEA. Trimming took off 8 bases at V and 4 bases at J, with 20 bases between the two ends. The CDR3 sequence is 15 residues long. CDR3 in DNA: TGTGCCAGCGCCCAAGGGTCGGGGCGAGCCACTGAAGCTTTCTTT. The encoded protein is CASAQGSGRATEAFF.

V gene TRBV9 combines with J gene TRBJ2-5; 13 bases map to TRBD2. Trimming removed 2 bases from V and 4 bases from J; junction bases left unmatched: 11. CDR3 length equals 18 residues. CDR1 is SGDLS and CDR2 is YYNGEE in the germline V gene. This chain's CDR3 is CASSVAALAGGPRETQYF. CDR3 nucleotides: TGTGCCAGCAGCGTGGCTGCACTAGCGGGGGGGCCACGAGAGACCCAGTACTTC.

The chain combines TRBV30 with TRBJ1-5, with 8 bases identical to TRBD1. The V gene's germline CDR1 is GTSNPN and CDR2 SVGIG (reference sequence). This CDR3 has 17 amino acids. V shed 0 bases, J shed 3 bases, and the junction held 10 bases outside the gene matches. The DNA of the CDR3 is TGTGCCTGGAGTGTACGCGAGACAGGGGCTCTCAATCAGCCCCAGCATTTT. Amino acid sequence: CAWSVRETGALNQPQHF.

V is TRBV15 and J is TRBJ2-3; either TRBD1 or TRBD2 may supply D (6 bases each). This CDR3 has 18 amino acids. Germline V lookup: CDR1 LNHNV, CDR2 YYDKDF (reference sequence). Trimming cost V 1 base and J 1 base, with 18 bases left between them. The CDR3 here is CATSRGVRKGGRTDTQYF. CDR3 nucleotide sequence: TGTGCCACCAGCAGAGGGGTCCGAAAGGGGGGACGCACAGATACGCAGTATTTT.

This clonotype has ten or more counts. The chain carries TRBV7-9 and TRBJ1-6; 11 bases agree with TRBD1. The germline V gene has CDR1 SEHNR and CDR2 FQNEAQ (reference sequence). This CDR3 comprises 17 residues. Trimming removed 6 bases from V and 8 bases from J; junction bases left unmatched: 12. In DNA form, the CDR3 reads TGTGCCAGCAGACGGACAGGGGGCATCGGGCAGTATTCACCCCTCCACTTT. Amino acids: CASRRTGGIGQYSPLHF. Variable domain in full (rest from reference TRBV7-9 and TRBJ1-6): DTGVSQNPRHKITKRGQNVTFRCDPISEHNRLYWYRQTLGQGPEFLTYFQNEAQLEKSRLLSDRFSAERPKGSFSTLEIQRTEQGDSAMYLCASRRTGGIGQYSPLHFGNGTRLTVT.

V is TRBV2 and J is TRBJ2-1; 7 bases are shared with TRBD1. Germline V CDR1 and CDR2: SNHLY, FYNNEI. The CDR3 consists of 15 residues. V gave up 6 bases and J gave up 4 bases; unmatched junction bases: 9. CDR3 bases: TGTGCCAGCAGCTCTCCGGACAGGTTTTACAATGAGCAGTTCTTC. It is translated as CASSSPDRFYNEQFF.

This chain joins TRBV4-3 and TRBJ2-7; TRBD1 matches 9 bases. Losses at the gene ends were 5 bases for V and 4 bases for J; bases not matched to a gene: 6. CDR1 LGHNA and CDR2 YSLEER come from the germline V gene. This CDR3 comprises 14 residues. The CDR3 region has the DNA TGCGCCAGCAGCGAAGGGACAGGGAGATACGAGCAGTACTTC. Protein product: CASSEGTGRYEQYF.

The J gene is TRBJ2-3, the V gene TRBV5-1; no definite D call. Trimming took 0 bases from V and 2 from J, leaving 10 bases between them. Germline V gene data show CDR1 as SGHRS and CDR2 as YFSETQ. The CDR3 is 15 residues long. For the CDR3, the DNA is TGCGCCAGCAGCTTGGACGGTGCCATCACAGATACGCAGTATTTT. This encodes CASSLDGAITDTQYF.

This clonotype has at least ten counts. The V and J genes are TRBV7-9 and TRBJ2-2, with D possibly being TRBD1 or TRBD2 (5 bases each). Germline V gene lookup returns CDR1 SEHNR and CDR2 FQNEAQ (reference sequence). The CDR3 length is 16 residues. V lost 5 bases and J lost 7, with 20 bases in between. The CDR3 reads CASSQATGDRGGELFF. CDR3 nucleotides: TGTGCCAGCAGCCAAGCAACCGGGGACCGGGGCGGGGAGCTGTTTTTT.

Points on this clonotype: A much larger clone is a single base away; this may be a read error. CDR3 region: CASSQERGHSSYNEQSF. The DNA of the CDR3 is TGTGCCAGCAGCCAAGAAAGGGGCCACAGCTCCTACAATGAGCAGTCCTTC. The rearrangement links TRBV7-3 to TRBJ2-1; tentatively, D is TRBD1 (5 bases). This CDR3 has 17 residues. Germline CDR1 SGHTA, CDR2 FQGTGA.

This clonotype was seen ten or more times. The V gene is TRBV19, the J gene TRBJ2-3, with D perhaps matching TRBD2 (5 bases). Looked up from germline, CDR1 is LNHDA and CDR2 is SQIVND (reference sequence). The CDR3 contains 15 residues. Trimming cost V 10 bases and J 3 bases, with 20 bases left between them. CDR3 sequence reads: CAISEFGLGTDTQYF. The CDR3 DNA reads as TGTGCCATTAGCGAATTTGGGCTAGGGACAGATACGCAGTATTTT.

The V call is TRBV5-6, the J call TRBJ2-7, with 8 nucleotides matching TRBD1. Germline CDR1 is SGHDT and CDR2 is YYEEEE. V was pared by 4 bases and J by 3 bases, with 6 bases of the junction left unmatched. This CDR3 region has 14 residues. CDR3: CASSPAGQDYEQYF. Here the CDR3 DNA reads TGTGCCAGCAGCCCCGCGGGACAGGACTACGAGCAGTACTTC.

This clonotype has at least ten counts. This chain joins TRBV7-3 and TRBJ1-2; 9 bases are shared with TRBD1. This CDR3 region has 15 residues. Trimming at V came to 5 bases and at J to 1 base, leaving 5 bases not matched to a gene. Germline assignment: CDR1 SGHTA and CDR2 FQGTGA. The CDR3: CASSRGQGNNYGYTF. In DNA form, the CDR3 reads TGTGCCAGCAGCCGTGGACAGGGGAATAACTATGGCTACACCTTC.